These 32 T cell receptor beta chains were all obtained from the same sample, sequenced in a study of HIV-infected patients and healthy controls (dated by TCRdb to 2013 to 2014). Library preparation employed 5' RACE. Sequenced using an Illumina MiSeq. Roughly 510 ng RNA was reverse transcribed with SuperScript III using primers against the alpha and beta constant regions. Separate alpha and beta chain libraries were made by chain-specific third strand synthesis with multiplexing indices. In-frame beta chains were kept once TCRdb had trimmed the public reads at Q25 with fastp and called clones with MiXCR. Identical CDR3 proteins give one entry, which carries the most common genes and DNA. This sample holds over 15,000 distinct CDR3 sequences; roughly a tenth were observed only once. About 3% of the sample rests with the top ten. Whole blood was used without cell fractionation, so the repertoire reflected all unsorted peripheral T cells.

Sequencing was carried out using blood. These TCRs come from an adult in good health.

This clonotype is labeled medium-sized (0.01 to 0.1%). J is TRBJ2-7 and V is TRBV6-1, with D tentatively TRBD2 (7 bases). There are 13 residues in the CDR3. Germline V CDR1 and CDR2: MNHNS, SASEGT. V was cut by 6 bases and J by 6 bases, with 15 bases left in between. In DNA form, the CDR3 reads TGTGCCAGCAGAGCGGGACACCGGGGCGAGCAGTACTTC. This gives the protein CASRAGHRGEQYF.

This clonotype came up many times. The rearrangement uses TRBV5-5 and TRBJ1-2; 7 bases align to TRBD1. V lost 0 bases and J lost 4; bases outside the gene matches: 0. Germline values: CDR1 SGHKS, CDR2 YYEKEE (reference sequence). There are 13 residues in the CDR3. The CDR3: CASSLEGAYGYTF. For the CDR3, the DNA is TGTGCCAGCAGCTTGGAGGGGGCCTATGGCTACACCTTC. The variable domain in full, with the rest retrieved from reference TRBV5-5 and TRBJ1-2, is DAGVTQSPTHLIKTRGQQVTLRCSPISGHKSVSWYQQVLGQGPQFIFQYYEKEERGRGNFPDRFSARQFPNYSSELNVNALLLGDSALYLCASSLEGAYGYTFGSGTRLTVV.

This clonotype came up many times. V gene TRBV9 combines with J gene TRBJ2-7; weak D call: TRBD2 (5 bases). In germline, CDR1 is SGDLS, CDR2 YYNGEE. V dropped 4 bases and J dropped 1 base, with 12 bases sitting between them. The CDR3 loop spans 14 amino acids. DNA for the CDR3: TGTGCCAGCAGCCCATCGGGCGGGTCCTACGAGCAGTACTTC. Its translation is CASSPSGGSYEQYF.

In its sample, this clonotype was seen a few times. This sequence joins TRBV6-4 and TRBJ2-1, with TRBD2 matching over 10 bases. The CDR3 loop spans 16 amino acids. Per the germline V gene, CDR1 is MRHNA and CDR2 is SNTAGT. The ends lost 2 bases at V and 5 bases at J; junction bases unmatched: 6. The CDR3 loop is CASSDGSGRAHNEQFF. CDR3 DNA sequence: TGTGCCAGCAGTGACGGGAGCGGGAGGGCCCACAATGAGCAGTTCTTC.

This clonotype came up many times. The chain has TRBV7-6 and TRBJ2-7, with D hard to call. Trimming shortened V by 1 base and J by 2 bases, and 9 bases separated the two germline ends. Germline V gives CDR1 SGHVS, CDR2 FNYEAQ. The CDR3 sequence is 14 residues long. The CDR3 DNA follows: TGTGCCAGCAGCTTAGACAGAGGACCCTACGAGCAGTACTTC. Protein: CASSLDRGPYEQYF.

This clonotype was seen more than once but under ten times. The rearrangement links TRBV5-6 to TRBJ2-7; 9 positions match TRBD2. CDR1 is SGHDT and CDR2 is YYEEEE in the germline V gene. This CDR3 spans 14 amino acids. Trimming at V came to 3 bases and at J to 11 bases, leaving 12 bases not matched to a gene. The DNA of the CDR3 is TGTGCCAGCAGCTCAGGACTAGCGTCTCCCGGAGAGTACTTC. Its protein product is CASSSGLASPGEYF.

This clonotype has ten or more counts. The chain combines TRBV6-1 with TRBJ2-2; D not resolved. The germline CDR1 and CDR2 sequences are MNHNS and SASEGT. Trimming removed 8 bases at V and 5 bases at J, with 18 bases between. CDR3 length: 15 amino acids. The CDR3 region has the DNA TGTGCCAGCGGGGAACCCTCAGGCTCGACCGGGGAGCTGTTTTTT. Translating it yields CASGEPSGSTGELFF.

This clonotype was observed once. CDR3 bases: TGCAGCGTTTCGGACGGCACAGATACGCAGTATTTT. Protein product: CSVSDGTDTQYF. This chain links TRBV29-1 with TRBJ2-3; D is unclear. V was trimmed by 5 bases and J by 1 base, leaving 7 bases between them. The CDR3 runs 12 residues. CDR1 SQVTM and CDR2 ANQGSEA come from the germline V gene.

This clonotype was recorded many times. The chain carries TRBV13 and TRBJ2-3, with a possible D match to TRBD1 (5 bases). The CDR3 runs to 15 residues. V shed 5 bases and J shed 1 base, with 13 bases lying between them. CDR1 PRHDT and CDR2 FYEKMQ come from the germline V gene (reference sequence). CDR3 bases: TGTGCCAGCAGCCCGACAGCCCGTGGCACAGATACGCAGTATTTT. It is translated as CASSPTARGTDTQYF.

This clonotype was seen at least ten times. The chain carries TRBV7-9 and TRBJ1-5, with D unresolved. The CDR3 spans 12 residues. The V gene's germline CDR1 is SEHNR and CDR2 FQNEAQ (reference sequence). The V and J ends lost 1 base and 9 bases respectively, with 7 bases between them. The CDR3 nucleotides are TGTGCCAGCAGCTTAGGTGAACGGCCCCAGCATTTT. Translation: CASSLGERPQHF.

This clonotype showed up many times. The V and J genes are TRBV19 and TRBJ1-1; a possible D gene is TRBD1 (5 bases). V dropped 4 bases and J dropped 3 bases, with 9 bases sitting between them. CDR3 length equals 13 residues. Germline-derived CDR1 and CDR2 are LNHDA and SQIVND (reference sequence). CDR3: CASSNRGHTEAFF. DNA for the CDR3: TGTGCCAGTAGTAACCGGGGCCACACTGAAGCTTTCTTT.

This clonotype was found many times. The rearrangement links TRBV10-3 to TRBJ2-3; TRBD2 aligns across 7 bases. The CDR3 sequence is 16 residues long. With 4 bases clipped from V and 0 bases from J, the junction kept 7 bases outside the gene matches. Germline V gene data show CDR1 as ENHRY and CDR2 as SYGVKD. The CDR3 loop reads CAISVASSGSTDTQYF. In DNA, the CDR3 is TGTGCCATCAGTGTTGCAAGTAGCGGGAGCACAGATACGCAGTATTTT.

This clonotype was picked up many times. The rearrangement uses TRBV12-3 or TRBV12-4 and TRBJ1-4, with 8 bases lining up with TRBD1. CDR3 length equals 13 residues. The ends lost 6 bases at V and 8 bases at J; junction bases unmatched: 5. The CDR3 coding sequence is TGTGCCAGCAGGCTGACAGGGGTGGAAAAACTGTTTTTT. Its protein product is CASRLTGVEKLFF.

This clonotype has more than one count but fewer than ten. This chain uses TRBV29-1 with TRBJ1-1; D possibly corresponds to TRBD1 (5 bases). V lost 7 bases, J lost 0 bases, and 12 bases lay in between. From germline, CDR1 is SQVTM and CDR2 ANQGSEA. CDR3 length: 13 amino acids. CDR3 bases: TGCAGCGGCATCAGGGTCATGAACACTGAAGCTTTCTTT. As protein: CSGIRVMNTEAFF.

V and J are TRBV5-1 and TRBJ2-2, with D possibly matching TRBD2 (5 bases). Trimming took 4 bases from V and 1 from J, leaving 11 bases between them. CDR3 size: 15 residues. CDR1 SGHRS and CDR2 YFSETQ come from the germline V gene. The CDR3 coding sequence is TGCGCCAGCAGCCCTGGACTGATGAACACCGGGGAGCTGTTTTTT. It translates to CASSPGLMNTGELFF.

This clonotype is deemed medium-sized. V gene TRBV5-6 combines with J gene TRBJ2-1, with unresolved D. Germline CDR1 reads SGHDT; CDR2 reads YYEEEE. V shed 0 bases and J shed 10 bases, with 17 bases lying between them. The CDR3 loop spans 15 amino acids. The CDR3 reads CASSLGQAENLEQFF. DNA of the CDR3: TGTGCCAGCAGCTTGGGTCAGGCGGAAAACCTAGAGCAGTTCTTC.

This clonotype was counted between two and nine times. This chain links TRBV6-5 with TRBJ2-1, with D unresolved. In germline, CDR1 is MNHEY, CDR2 SVGAGI. The length of the CDR3 is 13 residues. Trimming left V 7 bases short and J 9 bases short, with 16 bases between. For the CDR3, the DNA is TGTGCCAGCATAAAATACCCAGGTGCTGAGCAGTTCTTC. The encoded protein is CASIKYPGAEQFF.

By its share, this clonotype is medium-sized. The rearrangement joins TRBV11-2 to TRBJ2-5; TRBD2 might be the D (5 bases). The CDR3 spans 13 residues. V dropped 1 base and J dropped 5 bases, with 8 bases sitting between them. Per germline, CDR1 SGHAT and CDR2 FQNNGV. CDR3 sequence: CASSLGPGETQYF. CDR3 DNA: TGTGCCAGCAGCTTAGGCCCGGGGGAGACCCAGTACTTC.

This clonotype was seen repeatedly, ten times or more. The rearrangement uses TRBV7-8 and TRBJ2-5, with D perhaps TRBD2 (5 bases). The V and J ends lost 5 bases and 1 base respectively, with 11 bases between them. Per germline, CDR1 SGHVS and CDR2 FQNEAQ. This CDR3 contains 14 residues. The CDR3 spells CASSPGESQETQYF. The CDR3 bases are TGTGCCAGCAGCCCCGGGGAGTCCCAAGAGACCCAGTACTTC.

This clonotype has ten or more counts. V gene TRBV6-1 combines with J gene TRBJ2-2, with a tentative D call TRBD1 (6 bases). This CDR3 comprises 15 residues. The germline gives CDR1 MNHNS, CDR2 SASEGT. The V and J ends lost 4 bases and 6 bases respectively, with 15 bases between them. The CDR3 DNA reads TGTGCCAGCAGTGCCTTTGACAGGTCGGCCGGGGAGCTGTTTTTT. Translation: CASSAFDRSAGELFF.

This clonotype was recorded many times. The chain joins TRBV7-9 to TRBJ2-3; 12 positions agree with TRBD2. This CDR3 region has 16 residues. The germline gives CDR1 SEHNR, CDR2 FQNEAQ (reference sequence). With V trimmed by 4 bases and J by 3 bases, 5 bases remained unmatched. The CDR3 coding sequence is TGTGCCAGCAGCTCCCGACTAGCGGGAGAAACAGATACGCAGTATTTT. It translates to CASSSRLAGETDTQYF.

The chain has TRBV30 and TRBJ2-5; 8 bases map to TRBD1. The CDR3 runs to 13 residues. The V gene end was trimmed by 5 bases and the J gene end by 5 bases; junction bases not matched to a gene: 7. Germline V gives CDR1 GTSNPN, CDR2 SVGIG (reference sequence). CDR3 coding DNA: TGTGCCTGGGCCAGGGGGCTCGGGGAGACCCAGTACTTC. Encoded protein: CAWARGLGETQYF.

The chain employs TRBV29-1 and TRBJ2-3; the D gene is possibly TRBD2 (6 bases). V dropped 8 bases and J dropped 4 bases, with 16 bases sitting between them. This CDR3 region has 13 residues. Germline CDR1 SQVTM, CDR2 ANQGSEA. DNA for the CDR3: TGCAGCATCGGGAGCTCCGGGGCAGATACGCAGTATTTT. This encodes CSIGSSGADTQYF.

This clonotype was recorded many times. The V gene is TRBV5-5, the J gene TRBJ2-1; TRBD2 matches at 12 bases. The CDR3 covers 15 residues. The J segment lost 3 bases and the V segment lost 4 bases, leaving 2 bases of the junction unmatched. CDR1 SGHKS and CDR2 YYEKEE come from the germline V gene (reference sequence). CDR3 nucleotide sequence: TGTGCCAGCAGCCGGACTAGCGGGGACTACAATGAGCAGTTCTTC. Its translation is CASSRTSGDYNEQFF.

This clonotype showed up just a few times. The chain combines TRBV5-1 with TRBJ2-7, with a tentative D call TRBD2 (6 bases). The CDR3 is 14 residues long. The germline V gene has CDR1 SGHRS and CDR2 YFSETQ. V shed 4 bases and J shed 3 bases, with 14 bases lying between them. The CDR3 DNA reads as TGCGCCAGCAGCGGCGGGGATTTAGTCTACGAGCAGTACTTC. Encoded protein: CASSGGDLVYEQYF. Full variable domain (outside the CDR3, taken from reference TRBV5-1 and TRBJ2-7): KAGVTQTPRYLIKTRGQQVTLSCSPISGHRSVSWYQQTPGQGLQFLFEYFSETQRNKGNFPGRFSGRQFSNSRSEMNVSTLELGDSALYLCASSGGDLVYEQYFGPGTRLTVT.

This clonotype came up many times. The rearrangement joins TRBV7-2 to TRBJ2-5; D is possibly TRBD2 (5 bases). Between the trimmed V and J ends, which lost 5 bases and 5 bases, there was a span of 15 bases. Germline CDR1 and CDR2: SGHTA and FQGNSA. The CDR3 spans 14 residues. The CDR3, as DNA: TGTGCCAGCAGCGTCGGATGGCCGGGGGAGACCCAGTACTTC. Amino acids: CASSVGWPGETQYF. Full variable domain (rest looked up from reference TRBV7-2 and TRBJ2-5): GAGVSQSPSNKVTEKGKDVELRCDPISGHTALYWYRQSLGQGLEFLIYFQGNSAPDKSGLPSDRFSAERTGGSVSTLTIQRTQQEDSAVYLCASSVGWPGETQYFGPGTRLLVL.

Points on this clonotype: Since a much larger clone is just one base distant, this may be a read error. The chain couples TRBV2 to TRBJ2-7; 12 bases map to TRBD2. Germline CDR1 SNHLY, CDR2 FYNNEI. CDR3 size: 15 residues. CDR3 loop: CAISSTSGGTYEQYF. In DNA form, the CDR3 reads TGTGCCATCAGTTCGACTAGCGGGGGTACCTACGAGCAGTACTTC.

This clonotype was found many times. The rearrangement uses TRBV29-1 and TRBJ2-3, with D possibly being TRBD1 (6 bases). Trimming shortened V by 6 bases and J by 0 bases, and 13 bases separated the two germline ends. This CDR3 contains 14 residues. CDR1 SQVTM and CDR2 ANQGSEA come from the germline V gene. The DNA for the CDR3 is TGCAGCGTCCTGGACAGCCCTAGCACAGATACGCAGTATTTT. It translates to CSVLDSPSTDTQYF.

This clonotype was counted only a few times. This chain uses TRBV6-5 with TRBJ2-5; tentatively, D is TRBD2 (6 bases). The ends were cut back, 6 bases at V and 2 bases at J, with 16 bases in the middle. There are 15 residues in the CDR3. From germline, CDR1 is MNHEY and CDR2 SVGAGI. The CDR3 loop reads CASRGGTRVQETQYF. DNA for the CDR3: TGTGCCAGCAGGGGCGGGACGAGGGTTCAAGAGACCCAGTACTTC.

This clonotype was picked up many times. The chain has TRBV29-1 and TRBJ2-3; 11 nucleotides line up with TRBD1. This CDR3 has 13 residues. Germline V CDR1 and CDR2: SQVTM, ANQGSEA. J gave up 4 bases and V 8 bases, and 5 bases lay outside the gene matches. CDR3 residues: CSWTGQGADTQYF. The DNA of the CDR3 is TGCAGCTGGACGGGACAGGGGGCAGATACGCAGTATTTT.

The table lists this clonotype with many counts. This chain joins TRBV29-1 and TRBJ1-2; D gene ambiguous. The CDR3 is 14 residues long. Trimming shortened V by 5 bases and J by 3 bases, and 16 bases separated the two germline ends. In germline, CDR1 is SQVTM, CDR2 ANQGSEA. CDR3 loop: CSVSQMGEDYGYTF. CDR3 sequence (DNA): TGCAGCGTTTCCCAGATGGGCGAGGACTATGGCTACACCTTC. Looking up the rest from reference TRBV29-1 and TRBJ1-2 gives the full variable domain: SAVISQKPSRDICQRGTSLTIQCQVDSQVTMMFWYRQQPGQSLTLIATANQGSEATYESGFVIDKFPISRPNLTFSTLTVSNMSPEDSSIYLCSVSQMGEDYGYTFGSGTRLTVV.

This clonotype came up many times. J is TRBJ2-3 and V is TRBV6-5, with D unresolved. In germline, CDR1 is MNHEY, CDR2 SVGAGI. CDR3 length: 14 amino acids. V lost 0 bases and J 2 bases, leaving 6 bases between the germline ends. CDR3 sequence reads: CASSYSGATDTQYF. The CDR3 nucleotides are TGTGCCAGCAGTTACTCGGGCGCCACAGATACGCAGTATTTT.